The sequence of this T cell receptor beta chain was determined in a study of T cells in Graves' hyperthyroidism and ophthalmopathy. Germline CDR1 is MGHRA and CDR2 is YSYEKL. Deletions cut 3 bases from V and 4 bases from J, with 16 bases between. This CDR3 has 15 residues. Authors of the study amplified TCR beta CDR3 regions from RNA transcripts. First-round RT-PCR of the TCR CDR3 relied on the HTBI primer set. MiXCR, run by TCRdb on the multiplex PCR reads, gives a single entry per CDR3 protein. The sample lists under 350,000 distinct CDR3 sequences, 25% to 30% seen once, with about a quarter in the top ten. This clonotype was observed many times.

This TCR derives from a middle-aged man with Graves' hyperthyroidism that later progressed to Graves' ophthalmopathy. The chain joins TRBV4-1 to TRBJ2-7; D possibly corresponds to TRBD2 (5 bases). Sequencing used blood. CDR3 DNA: TGCGCCAGCAGCCAGGAAGGAGGAAACATTTACGAGCAGTACTTC. Its translation is CASSQEGGNIYEQYF.